This T cell receptor (beta chain) was identified during a study of blood T cell repertoires in COVID-19. Turning to the study itself: From the United States, Italy and Spain came samples of acute and convalescent COVID-19. T cells, B-cell-depleted T cells, or PBMCs provided the cDNA or gDNA that served as material.

The CDR3 is made up of 16 amino acids. With V trimmed by 0 bases and J by 5 bases, 7 bases remained unmatched. Germline assignment: CDR1 SGHAT and CDR2 FQNNGV. In the authors' methods: Amplifying reference gene primers gave estimates of nucleated cell counts. Assay used: immunoSEQ multiplex PCR; TCRdb lists only in-frame clones, some missing. V and J calls and clone size are given by that table; D and trimming were obtained from the DNA. The table has over 200,000 clones, roughly 90% seen once; the top ten hold 1.5% to 2%. The chain has TRBV11-2 and TRBJ2-3; 8 nucleotides line up with TRBD1. The clonotype was recovered from a man between 40 and 49 years old with active or convalescent COVID-19. Sequenced sample: peripheral blood. CDR3 DNA sequence: TGTGCCAGCAGCTTAGATGGTCACAGGGGGGTAGATACGCAGTATTTT. Protein: CASSLDGHRGVDTQYF.